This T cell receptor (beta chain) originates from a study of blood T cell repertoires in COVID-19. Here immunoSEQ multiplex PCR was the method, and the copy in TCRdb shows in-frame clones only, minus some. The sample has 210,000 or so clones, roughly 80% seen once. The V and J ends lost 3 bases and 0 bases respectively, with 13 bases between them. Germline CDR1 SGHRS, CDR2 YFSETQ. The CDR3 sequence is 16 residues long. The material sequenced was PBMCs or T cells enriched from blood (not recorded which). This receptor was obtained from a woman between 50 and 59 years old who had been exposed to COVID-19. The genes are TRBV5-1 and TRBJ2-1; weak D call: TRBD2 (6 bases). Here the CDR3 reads CASSSGLLSSYNEQFF. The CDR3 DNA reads TGCGCCAGCAGCTCGGGACTTCTTAGCTCCTACAATGAGCAGTTCTTC.